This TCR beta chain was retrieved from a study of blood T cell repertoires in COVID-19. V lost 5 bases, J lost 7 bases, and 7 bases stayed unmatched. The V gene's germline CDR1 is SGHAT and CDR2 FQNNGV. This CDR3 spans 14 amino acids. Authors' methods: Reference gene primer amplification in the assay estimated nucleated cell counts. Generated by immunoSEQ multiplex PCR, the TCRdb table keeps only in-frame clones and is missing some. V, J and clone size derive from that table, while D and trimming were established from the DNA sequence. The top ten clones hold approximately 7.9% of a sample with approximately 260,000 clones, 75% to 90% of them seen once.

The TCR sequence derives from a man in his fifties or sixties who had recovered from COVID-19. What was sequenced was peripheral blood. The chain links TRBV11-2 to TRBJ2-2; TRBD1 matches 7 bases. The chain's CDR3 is CASSRDRVDGELFF. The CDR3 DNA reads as TGTGCCAGCAGCCGAGACAGGGTCGACGGGGAGCTGTTTTTT.